This T cell receptor (beta chain) came from a study of T-cell memory formation after mild COVID-19. Turning to the study itself: Largely, the TCR clusters proved donor specific.

A remark on this clonotype: Its antigen is not identified.

Germline V lookup: CDR1 SGDLS, CDR2 YYNGEE. V dropped 3 bases and J dropped 6 bases, with 13 bases sitting between them. The CDR3 has 14 amino acids. Study findings and constraints: The study detected some responding clones in pre-infection memory, suggesting cross-reactive memory joined.

5'RACE primed at constant segments yielded TCR alpha and TCR beta cDNA libraries bearing sample barcodes and UMIs. TCRdb passed the 5' RACE reads through MiXCR, listing each CDR3 protein once. The sample includes fewer than 90,000 distinct CDR3 sequences, around 13% of them seen just once. The gene calls are TRBV9 and TRBJ1-5; no definite D call. The source of this sequence is a man younger than 35 who had mild COVID-19 (a few samples of this study predate the infection). Cell type and time point are not known. The sequencing input was PBMCs or a T cell subset sorted from them (not recorded which). The CDR3 region is CASSESSLGQPQHF. The DNA for the CDR3 is TGTGCCAGCAGCGAATCAAGCCTTGGTCAGCCCCAGCATTTT.